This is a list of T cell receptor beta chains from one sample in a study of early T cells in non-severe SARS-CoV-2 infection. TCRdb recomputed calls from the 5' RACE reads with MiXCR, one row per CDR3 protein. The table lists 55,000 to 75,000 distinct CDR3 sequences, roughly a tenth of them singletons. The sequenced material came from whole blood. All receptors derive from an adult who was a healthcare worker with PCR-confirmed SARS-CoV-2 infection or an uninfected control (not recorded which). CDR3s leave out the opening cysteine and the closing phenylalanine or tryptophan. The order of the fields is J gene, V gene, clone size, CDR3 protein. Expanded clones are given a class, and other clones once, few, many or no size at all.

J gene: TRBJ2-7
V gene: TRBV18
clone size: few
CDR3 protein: ASSPTPAGYEQY

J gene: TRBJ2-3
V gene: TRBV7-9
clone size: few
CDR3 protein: ASRRGRGMQTSTDTQY

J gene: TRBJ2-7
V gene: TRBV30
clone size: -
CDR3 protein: AWALGLNYEQY

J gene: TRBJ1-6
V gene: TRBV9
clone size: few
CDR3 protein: ASSVTTGGDSPLH

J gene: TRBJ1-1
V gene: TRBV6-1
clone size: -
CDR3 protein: ASSLDRKNTEAF

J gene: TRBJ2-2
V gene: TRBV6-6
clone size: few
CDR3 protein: ASSNGRGSTGELF

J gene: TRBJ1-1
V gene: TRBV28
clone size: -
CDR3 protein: ASSSPMTEAF

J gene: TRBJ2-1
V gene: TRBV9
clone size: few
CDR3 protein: ASSGRGGFYNEQF

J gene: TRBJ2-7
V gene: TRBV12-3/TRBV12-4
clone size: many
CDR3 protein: ASSLGDRSSYEQY

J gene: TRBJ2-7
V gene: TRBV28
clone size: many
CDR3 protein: ASRVGRSYEQY

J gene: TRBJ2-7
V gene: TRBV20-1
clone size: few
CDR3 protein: SATSRGTAYEQY

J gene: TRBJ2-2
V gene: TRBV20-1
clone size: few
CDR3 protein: SAGDTRGTGELF

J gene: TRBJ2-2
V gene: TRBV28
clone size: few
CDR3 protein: ASSPRGSGRAGELF

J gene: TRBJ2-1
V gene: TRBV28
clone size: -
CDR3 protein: ASRQTSGALSYNEQF

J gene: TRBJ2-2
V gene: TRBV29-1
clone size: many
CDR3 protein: SVEWEGTNTGELF

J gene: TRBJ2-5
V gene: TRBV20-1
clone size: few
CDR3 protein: SARDPDRSSITQY

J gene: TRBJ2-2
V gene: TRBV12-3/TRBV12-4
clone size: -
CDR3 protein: ASKPGRLAGGTGELF

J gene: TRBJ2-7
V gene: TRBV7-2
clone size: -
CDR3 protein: ASSPTPVYYEQY

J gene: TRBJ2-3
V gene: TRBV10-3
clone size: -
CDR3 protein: AIGLAGSTDTQY

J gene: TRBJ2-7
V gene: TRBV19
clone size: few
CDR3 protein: AITRSLVNDEQY

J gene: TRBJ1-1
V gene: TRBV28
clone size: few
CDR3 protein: ASSPPPGALTEAF

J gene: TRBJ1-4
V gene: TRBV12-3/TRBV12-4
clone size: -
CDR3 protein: ASSLRAEKLF

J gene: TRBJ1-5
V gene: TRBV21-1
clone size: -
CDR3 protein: ASSKTLRGSNQPQH

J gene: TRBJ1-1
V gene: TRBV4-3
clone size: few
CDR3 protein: ASSPAIRGTEAF

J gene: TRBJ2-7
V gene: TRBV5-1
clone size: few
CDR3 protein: ASSNRDRGLYEQY

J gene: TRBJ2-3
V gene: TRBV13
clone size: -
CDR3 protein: ASSLGMDPPGTDTQY

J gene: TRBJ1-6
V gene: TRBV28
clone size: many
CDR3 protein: ASSPSGQGNSPLH

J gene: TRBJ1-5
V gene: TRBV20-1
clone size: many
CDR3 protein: SARQAGVYSNQPQH

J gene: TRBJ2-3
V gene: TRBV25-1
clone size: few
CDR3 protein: ASRTSGRFADTQY

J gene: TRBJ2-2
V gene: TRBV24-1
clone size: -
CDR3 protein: ATSDLEAGETGELF

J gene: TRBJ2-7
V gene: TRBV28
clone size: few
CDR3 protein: ASRKLGAQQY

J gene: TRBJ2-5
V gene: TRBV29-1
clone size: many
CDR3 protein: SVLRAQETQY

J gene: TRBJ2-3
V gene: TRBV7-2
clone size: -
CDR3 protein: ASSPMDTQY

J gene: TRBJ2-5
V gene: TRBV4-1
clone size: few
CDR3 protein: ASSHLGGGETQY